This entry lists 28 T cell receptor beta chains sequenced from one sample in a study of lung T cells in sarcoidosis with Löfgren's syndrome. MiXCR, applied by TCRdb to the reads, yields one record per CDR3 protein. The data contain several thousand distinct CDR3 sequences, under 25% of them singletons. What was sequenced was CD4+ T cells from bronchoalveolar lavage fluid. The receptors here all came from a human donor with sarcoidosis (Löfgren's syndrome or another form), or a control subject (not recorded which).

The chain's CDR3 is CASSPRTGTEKLFF. CDR3 coding DNA: TGTGCCAGTAGTCCTCGGACAGGGACTGAAAAACTGTTTTTT. The chain has TRBV19 and TRBJ1-4; 8 bases are a match to TRBD1. Trimming cost V 5 bases and J 7 bases; bases outside gene matches: 6. CDR3 size: 14 residues. The germline gives CDR1 LNHDA, CDR2 SQIVND (reference sequence). Complete variable domain (other parts from reference TRBV19 and TRBJ1-4): DGGITQSPKYLFRKEGQNVTLSCEQNLNHDAMYWYRQDPGQGLRLIYYSQIVNDFQKGDIAEGYSVSREKKESFPLTVTSAQKNPTAFYLCASSPRTGTEKLFFGSGTQLSVL.

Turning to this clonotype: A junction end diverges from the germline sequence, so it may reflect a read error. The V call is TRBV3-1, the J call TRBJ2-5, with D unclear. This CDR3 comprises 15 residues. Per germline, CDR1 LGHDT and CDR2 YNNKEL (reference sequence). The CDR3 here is CAGSQDGGQQETQYF. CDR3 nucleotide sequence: TGTGCCGGCAGCCAAGATGGTGGGCAACAAGAGACCCAGTACTTC.

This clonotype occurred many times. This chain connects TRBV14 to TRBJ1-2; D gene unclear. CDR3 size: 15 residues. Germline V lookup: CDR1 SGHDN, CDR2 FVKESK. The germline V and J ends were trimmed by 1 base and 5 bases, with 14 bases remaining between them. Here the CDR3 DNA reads TGTGCCAGCAGCCAAGGGAGAAGAATACCTTATGGCTACACCTTC. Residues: CASSQGRRIPYGYTF.

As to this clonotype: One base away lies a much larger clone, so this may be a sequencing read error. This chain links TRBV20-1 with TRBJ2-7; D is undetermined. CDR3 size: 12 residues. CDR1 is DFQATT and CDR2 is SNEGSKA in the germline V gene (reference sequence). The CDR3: CSALQSTYGQYF. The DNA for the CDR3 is TGCAGTGCCCTACAGTCAACATACGGGCAGTACTTC.

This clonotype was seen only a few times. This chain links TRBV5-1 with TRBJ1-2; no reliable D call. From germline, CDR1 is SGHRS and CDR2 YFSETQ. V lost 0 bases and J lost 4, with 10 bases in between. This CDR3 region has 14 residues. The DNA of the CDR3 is TGCGCCAGCAGCTTGGGGCAGCTATTCTATGGCTACACCTTC. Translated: CASSLGQLFYGYTF.

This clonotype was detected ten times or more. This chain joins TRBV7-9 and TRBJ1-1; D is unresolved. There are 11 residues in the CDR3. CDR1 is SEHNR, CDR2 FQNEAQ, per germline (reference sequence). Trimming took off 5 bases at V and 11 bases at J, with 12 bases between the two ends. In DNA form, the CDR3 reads TGTGCCAGCAGCCACGAGGGTATTGCTTTCTTT. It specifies CASSHEGIAFF.

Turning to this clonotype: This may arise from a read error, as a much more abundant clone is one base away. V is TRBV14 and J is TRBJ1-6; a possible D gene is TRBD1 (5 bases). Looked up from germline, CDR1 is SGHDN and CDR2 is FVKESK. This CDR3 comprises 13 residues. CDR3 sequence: CANSPGAHAPLHF. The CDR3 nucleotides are TGTGCCAACAGCCCCGGGGCTCATGCACCCCTCCACTTT.

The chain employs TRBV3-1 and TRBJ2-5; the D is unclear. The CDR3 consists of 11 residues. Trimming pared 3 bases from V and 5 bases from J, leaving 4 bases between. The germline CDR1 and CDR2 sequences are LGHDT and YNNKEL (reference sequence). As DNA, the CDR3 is TGTGCCAGCAGCCACGGGGAGACCCAGTACTTC. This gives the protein CASSHGETQYF.

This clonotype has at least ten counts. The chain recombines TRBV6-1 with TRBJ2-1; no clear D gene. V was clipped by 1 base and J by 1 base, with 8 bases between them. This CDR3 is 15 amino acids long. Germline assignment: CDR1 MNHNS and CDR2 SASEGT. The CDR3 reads CASSEDSVSYNEQFF. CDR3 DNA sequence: TGTGCCAGCAGTGAAGACAGTGTATCCTACAATGAGCAGTTCTTC.

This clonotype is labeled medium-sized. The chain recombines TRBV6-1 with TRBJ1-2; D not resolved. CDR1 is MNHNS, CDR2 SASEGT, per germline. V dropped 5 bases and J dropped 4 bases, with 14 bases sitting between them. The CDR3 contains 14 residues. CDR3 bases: TGTGCCAGCAGTTCCCCCCACAGCGTCTATGGCTACACCTTC. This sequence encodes CASSSPHSVYGYTF.

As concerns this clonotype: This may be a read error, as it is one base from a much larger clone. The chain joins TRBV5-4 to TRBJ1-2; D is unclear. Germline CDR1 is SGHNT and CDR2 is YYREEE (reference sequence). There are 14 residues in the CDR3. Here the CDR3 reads CASSLDRQAHGHTF. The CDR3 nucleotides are TGTGCCAGCAGCTTGGATCGCCAGGCCCATGGCCACACCTTC.

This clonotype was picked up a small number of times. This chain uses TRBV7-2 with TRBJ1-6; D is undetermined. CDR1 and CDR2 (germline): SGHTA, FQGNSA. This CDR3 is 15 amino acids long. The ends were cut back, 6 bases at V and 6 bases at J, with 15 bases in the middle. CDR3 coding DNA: TGTGCCAGCAGTTTTACCCAAAGTTTTAATTCACCCCTCCACTTT. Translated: CASSFTQSFNSPLHF.

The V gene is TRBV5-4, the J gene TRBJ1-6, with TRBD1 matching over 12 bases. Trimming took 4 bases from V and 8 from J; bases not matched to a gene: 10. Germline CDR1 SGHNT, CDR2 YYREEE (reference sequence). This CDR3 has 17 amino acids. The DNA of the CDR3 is TGTGCCAGCAGCATGGGACAGGGGGCCGGTGGGTATTCACCCCTCCACTTT. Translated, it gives CASSMGQGAGGYSPLHF. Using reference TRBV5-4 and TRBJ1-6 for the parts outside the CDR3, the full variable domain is ETGVTQSPTHLIKTRGQQVTLRCSSQSGHNTVSWYQQALGQGPQFIFQYYREEENGRGNFPPRFSGLQFPNYSSELNVNALELDDSALYLCASSMGQGAGGYSPLHFGNGTRLTVT.

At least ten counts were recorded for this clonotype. DNA of the CDR3: TGCAGTGCCCCGAGGGCGGGGGGACGCTCCTACAATGAGCAGTTCTTC. Translation: CSAPRAGGRSYNEQFF. The V call is TRBV20-1, the J call TRBJ2-1, with 8 bases identical to TRBD2. CDR1 and CDR2 from the germline V gene are DFQATT and SNEGSKA (reference sequence). CDR3 length: 16 amino acids. Trimming cost V 6 bases and J 0 bases; bases outside gene matches: 10.

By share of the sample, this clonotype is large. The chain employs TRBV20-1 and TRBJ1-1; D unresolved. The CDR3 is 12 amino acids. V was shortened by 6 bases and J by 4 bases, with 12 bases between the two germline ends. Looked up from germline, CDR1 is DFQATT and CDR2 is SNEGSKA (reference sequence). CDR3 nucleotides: TGCAGTGCCCCCCCCTTGGGCACTGAAGCTTTCTTT. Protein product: CSAPPLGTEAFF.

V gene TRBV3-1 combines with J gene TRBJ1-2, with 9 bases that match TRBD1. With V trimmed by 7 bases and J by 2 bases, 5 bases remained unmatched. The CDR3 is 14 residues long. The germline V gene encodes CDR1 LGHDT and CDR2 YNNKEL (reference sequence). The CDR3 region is CASIGQGSNYGYTF. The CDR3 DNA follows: TGTGCCAGCATCGGACAGGGGTCCAACTATGGCTACACCTTC.

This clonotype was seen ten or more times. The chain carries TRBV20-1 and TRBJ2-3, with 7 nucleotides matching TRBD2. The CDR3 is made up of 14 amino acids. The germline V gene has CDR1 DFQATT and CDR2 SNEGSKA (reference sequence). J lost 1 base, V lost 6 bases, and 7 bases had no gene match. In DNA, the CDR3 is TGCAGTGCCCCGACTAGCCTTGGCACAGATACGCAGTATTTT. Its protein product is CSAPTSLGTDTQYF.

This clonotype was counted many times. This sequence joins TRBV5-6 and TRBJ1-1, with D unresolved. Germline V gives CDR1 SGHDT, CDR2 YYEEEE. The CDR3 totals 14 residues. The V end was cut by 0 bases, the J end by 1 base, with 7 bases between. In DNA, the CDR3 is TGTGCCAGCAGCTTGGTTTACGGGAACACTGAAGCTTTCTTT. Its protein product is CASSLVYGNTEAFF.

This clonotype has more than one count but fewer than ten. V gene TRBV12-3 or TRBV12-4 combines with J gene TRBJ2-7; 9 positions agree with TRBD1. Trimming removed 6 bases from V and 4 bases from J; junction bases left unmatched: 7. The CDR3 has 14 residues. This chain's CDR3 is CASSSDGTGYEQYF. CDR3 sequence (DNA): TGTGCCAGCAGCTCCGATGGGACAGGGTACGAGCAGTACTTC.

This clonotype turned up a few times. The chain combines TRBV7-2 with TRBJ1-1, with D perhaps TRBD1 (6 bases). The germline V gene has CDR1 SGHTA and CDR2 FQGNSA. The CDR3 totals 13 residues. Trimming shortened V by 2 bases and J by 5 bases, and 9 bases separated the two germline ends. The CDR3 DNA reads TGTGCCAGCAGCTTAACAGGGAAGACTGAAGCTTTCTTT. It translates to CASSLTGKTEAFF.

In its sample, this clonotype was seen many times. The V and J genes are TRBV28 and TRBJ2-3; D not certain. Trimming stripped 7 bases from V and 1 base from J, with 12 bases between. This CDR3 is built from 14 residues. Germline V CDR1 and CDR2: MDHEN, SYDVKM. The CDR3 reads CASTLTSRTDTQYF. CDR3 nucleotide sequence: TGTGCCAGCACTCTTACCAGTCGCACAGATACGCAGTATTTT.

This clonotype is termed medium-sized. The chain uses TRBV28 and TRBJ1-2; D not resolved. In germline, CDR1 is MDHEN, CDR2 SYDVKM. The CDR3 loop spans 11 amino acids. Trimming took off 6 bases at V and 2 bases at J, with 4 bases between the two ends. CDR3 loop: CASRSNYGYTF. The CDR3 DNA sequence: TGTGCCAGCAGGTCGAACTATGGCTACACCTTC.

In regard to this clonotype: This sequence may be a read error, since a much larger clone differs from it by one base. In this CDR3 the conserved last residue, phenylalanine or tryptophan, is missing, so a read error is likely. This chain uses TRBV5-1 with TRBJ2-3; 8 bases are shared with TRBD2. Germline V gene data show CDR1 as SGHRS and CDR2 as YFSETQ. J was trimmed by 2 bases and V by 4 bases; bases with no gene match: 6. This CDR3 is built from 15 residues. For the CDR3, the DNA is TGCGCCAGCAGCCCAGGCGGGGGGCCCACAGATACGCAGTATTTA. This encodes CASSPGGGPTDTQYL.

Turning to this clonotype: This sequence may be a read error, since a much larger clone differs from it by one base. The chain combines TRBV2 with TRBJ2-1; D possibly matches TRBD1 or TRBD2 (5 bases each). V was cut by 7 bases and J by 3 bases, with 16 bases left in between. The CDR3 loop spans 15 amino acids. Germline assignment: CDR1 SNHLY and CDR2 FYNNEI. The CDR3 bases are TGTGCCAGCAAGTCCGGGAAAGGGGACTACAATGAGCAGTTCTTC. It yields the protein CASKSGKGDYNEQFF.

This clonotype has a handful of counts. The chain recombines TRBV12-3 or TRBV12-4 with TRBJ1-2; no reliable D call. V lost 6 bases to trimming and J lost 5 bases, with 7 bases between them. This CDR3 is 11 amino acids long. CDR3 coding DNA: TGTGCCAGCAGCAACACTTATGGCTACACCTTC. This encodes CASSNTYGYTF.

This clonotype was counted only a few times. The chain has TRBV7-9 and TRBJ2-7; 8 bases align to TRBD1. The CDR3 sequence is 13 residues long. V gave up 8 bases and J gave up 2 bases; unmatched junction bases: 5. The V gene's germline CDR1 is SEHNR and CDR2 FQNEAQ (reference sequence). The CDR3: CASSRQGTYEQYF. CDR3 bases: TGTGCCAGCTCCCGACAGGGGACCTACGAGCAGTACTTC.

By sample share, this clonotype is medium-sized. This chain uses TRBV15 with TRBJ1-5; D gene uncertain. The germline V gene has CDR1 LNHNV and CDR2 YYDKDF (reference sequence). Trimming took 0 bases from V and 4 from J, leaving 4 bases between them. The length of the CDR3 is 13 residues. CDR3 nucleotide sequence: TGTGCCACCAGCAGAGATTTTAATCAGCCCCAGCATTTT. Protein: CATSRDFNQPQHF. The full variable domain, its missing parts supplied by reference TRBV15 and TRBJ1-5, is DAMVIQNPRYQVTQFGKPVTLSCSQTLNHNVMYWYQQKSSQAPKLLFHYYDKDFNNEADTPDNFQSRRPNTSFCFLDIRSPGLGDTAMYLCATSRDFNQPQHFGDGTRLSIL.

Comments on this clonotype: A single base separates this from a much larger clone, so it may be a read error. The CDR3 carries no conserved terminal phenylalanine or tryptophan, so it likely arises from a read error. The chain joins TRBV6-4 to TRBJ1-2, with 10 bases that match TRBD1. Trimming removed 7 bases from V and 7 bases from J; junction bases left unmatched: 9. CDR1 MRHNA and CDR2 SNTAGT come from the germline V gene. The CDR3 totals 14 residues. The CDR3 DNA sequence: TGTGCCAGCACTCCGGGACAGGGGAGCTCTGGCTACACCCTC. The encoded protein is CASTPGQGSSGYTL.